The 14 T cell receptor beta chains below were found in one sample sequenced in a study of blood T cell repertoires in COVID-19. Assay used: immunoSEQ multiplex PCR; TCRdb lists only in-frame clones, some missing. The profile shows around 150,000 clones, 60% to 85% of them singletons. The source material was peripheral blood. The receptors were sampled from a man aged 55-75 years with acute or convalescent COVID-19.

The chain's CDR3 is CASSRWDREETQYF. CDR3 coding DNA: TGCGCCAGCAGCCGCTGGGACAGGGAAGAGACCCAGTACTTC. The rearrangement links TRBV4-1 to TRBJ2-5; 9 bases match TRBD1. V gave up 4 bases and J gave up 3 bases; unmatched junction bases: 3. This CDR3 has 14 amino acids. Germline CDR1 is MGHRA and CDR2 is YSYEKL.

The chain combines TRBV6-2 or TRBV6-3 with TRBJ2-2, with 10 bases identical to TRBD2. The J segment lost 6 bases and the V segment lost 3 bases, leaving 10 bases of the junction unmatched. Germline V gene data show CDR1 as MNHEY and CDR2 as SVGEGT. The CDR3 length is 17 residues. The CDR3 coding sequence is TGTGCCAGCAGTTATTTCCCTAGCGGGGGATGGGCCGGGGAGCTGTTTTTT. This gives the protein CASSYFPSGGWAGELFF.

V and J are TRBV4-1 and TRBJ1-5; D not certain. Trimming stripped 1 base from V and 0 bases from J, with 13 bases between. From germline, CDR1 is MGHRA and CDR2 YSYEKL. The CDR3 spans 17 residues. CDR3 bases: TGCGCCAGCAGCCAAGTGTCGGCAGGATATAGCAATCAGCCCCAGCATTTT. Amino acids: CASSQVSAGYSNQPQHF.

The gene calls are TRBV2 and TRBJ2-2; 8 nucleotides align to TRBD1. With V trimmed by 7 bases and J by 4 bases, 17 bases remained unmatched. Germline V gene sequence: CDR1 SNHLY, CDR2 FYNNEI. The CDR3 has 18 residues. Written as DNA, the CDR3 is TGTGCCAGCAACCCACCATTAGGAACAGGGGGGAGCACCGGGGAGCTGTTTTTT. Amino acids: CASNPPLGTGGSTGELFF.

The CDR3 here is CASSSGGAGELFF. Written as DNA, the CDR3 is TGTGCCAGTAGTTCGGGGGGGGCCGGGGAGCTGTTTTTT. This rearrangement joins TRBV19 to TRBJ2-2; 8 bases are shared with TRBD2. Germline CDR1 reads LNHDA; CDR2 reads SQIVND (reference sequence). The CDR3 has 13 amino acids. With V trimmed by 5 bases and J by 6 bases, 2 bases remained unmatched.

The V gene is TRBV5-1, the J gene TRBJ2-7; 7 bases align to TRBD1. V lost 4 bases and J lost 5; bases outside the gene matches: 9. The CDR3 totals 14 residues. CDR1 and CDR2 from the germline V gene are SGHRS and YFSETQ. CDR3: CASSTDRAGDEQYF. The CDR3 bases are TGCGCCAGCAGCACTGACAGGGCCGGCGACGAGCAGTACTTC.

There are a few counts of this clone. The chain combines TRBV5-5 with TRBJ1-5; 10 bases map to TRBD1. Germline assignment: CDR1 SGHKS and CDR2 YYEKEE (reference sequence). Germline trimming cut 5 bases from V and 5 bases from J; bases unmatched to any gene: 4. CDR3 length: 14 amino acids. The CDR3 loop reads CASREGTGDQPQHF. The DNA of the CDR3 is TGTGCCAGCAGGGAAGGGACAGGGGATCAGCCCCAGCATTTT.

This clone was recorded a few times. J is TRBJ2-7 and V is TRBV28; D may be TRBD1 (7 bases). The CDR3 is 15 residues long. Trimming removed 10 bases at V and 7 bases at J, with 26 bases between. CDR1 and CDR2 from the germline V gene are MDHEN and SYDVKM. CDR3 region: CATWGWRGQLGEQYF. The CDR3 region has the DNA TGTGCCACCTGGGGATGGAGGGGGCAACTGGGGGAGCAGTACTTC.

The genes are TRBV13 and TRBJ2-6, with D possibly being TRBD1 (6 bases). The length of the CDR3 is 16 residues. V was pared by 5 bases and J by 2 bases, with 13 bases between. Germline values: CDR1 PRHDT, CDR2 FYEKMQ (reference sequence). CDR3 sequence reads: CASSRGGSAGANVLTF. The CDR3 coding sequence is TGTGCCAGCAGCCGAGGGGGTTCCGCTGGGGCCAACGTCCTGACTTTC. The full variable domain, rest sourced from reference TRBV13 and TRBJ2-6, is AAGVIQSPRHLIKEKRETATLKCYPIPRHDTVYWYQQGPGQDPQFLISFYEKMQSDKGSIPDRFSAQQFSDYHSELNMSSLELGDSALYFCASSRGGSAGANVLTFGAGSRLTVL.

The chain links TRBV24-1 to TRBJ2-6; possibly TRBD2 for D (6 bases). Deletions cut 5 bases from V and 0 bases from J, with 13 bases between. Per germline, CDR1 KGHDR and CDR2 SFDVKD. There are 17 residues in the CDR3. CDR3 sequence reads: CATSGLEGSSGANVLTF. The CDR3, as DNA: TGTGCCACCAGTGGCCTGGAGGGGTCCTCTGGGGCCAACGTCCTGACTTTC.

This rearrangement joins TRBV18 to TRBJ1-6, with TRBD1 identical over 9 bases. The V gene end was trimmed by 0 bases and the J gene end by 7 bases; junction bases not matched to a gene: 7. The CDR3 loop spans 17 amino acids. From germline, CDR1 is KGHSH and CDR2 LQKENI. Here the CDR3 DNA reads TGTGCCAGCTCACCACCGATAAAAGGGACAGGGAATTCACCCCTCCACTTT. As protein: CASSPPIKGTGNSPLHF.

CDR3 protein: CASSLRVGEVGEQFF. The CDR3 DNA is TGCGCCAGCAGCCTAAGGGTGGGGGAGGTAGGTGAGCAGTTCTTC. The chain is built from TRBV5-1 and TRBJ2-1; D perhaps matches TRBD2 (6 bases). Germline values: CDR1 SGHRS, CDR2 YFSETQ. The V gene lost 4 bases and the J gene lost 9 bases, with 20 bases spanning the gap. The CDR3 has 15 residues.

The V call is TRBV3-1 (or the pseudogene TRBV3-2), the J call TRBJ1-1, with D tentatively TRBD1 (5 bases). The CDR3 contains 15 residues. Trimming pared 5 bases from V and 6 bases from J, leaving 19 bases between. Germline values: CDR1 LGHDT, CDR2 YNNKEL (reference sequence). The CDR3 DNA reads as TGTGCCAGCAGCTATCTTAGGGAGGGGAAACCTGAAGCTTTCTTT. Translated, it gives CASSYLREGKPEAFF.

V usage is TRBV29-1 and J usage is TRBJ1-1; possibly TRBD1 for D (6 bases). The germline V gene has CDR1 SQVTM and CDR2 ANQGSEA. Trimming removed 0 bases from V and 6 bases from J, with 14 bases in between. This CDR3 contains 14 residues. CDR3 sequence: CSVEDLGAVAEAFF. The CDR3 nucleotides read TGCAGCGTTGAAGATTTGGGGGCGGTGGCTGAAGCTTTCTTT. Looking up the rest from reference TRBV29-1 and TRBJ1-1 gives the full variable domain: SAVISQKPSRDICQRGTSLTIQCQVDSQVTMMFWYRQQPGQSLTLIATANQGSEATYESGFVIDKFPISRPNLTFSTLTVSNMSPEDSSIYLCSVEDLGAVAEAFFGQGTRLTVV.